One sample yielded the 8 T cell receptor beta chains listed below, sequenced in a study of blood T cell repertoires in COVID-19. Sequencing used immunoSEQ multiplex PCR; TCRdb keeps in-frame clones, though not all of them. This table holds about 330,000 clones, approximately 90% found once. The material sequenced was peripheral blood. These receptor sequences come from a man aged 30 to 45 with COVID-19, enrolled during active disease.

The rearrangement uses TRBV11-2 and TRBJ2-1; 16 nucleotides line up with TRBD2. The V and J ends lost 4 bases and 10 bases, in that order; junction bases with no gene match: 16. Germline CDR1 reads SGHAT; CDR2 reads FQNNGV. This CDR3 comprises 19 residues. This CDR3 reads CASSSRRGTSGRAPQEQFF. For the CDR3, the DNA is TGTGCCAGCAGCTCAAGACGAGGGACTAGCGGGAGGGCCCCACAGGAGCAGTTCTTC.

V is TRBV20-1 and J is TRBJ2-5, with 7 bases matching TRBD2. This CDR3 has 15 residues. The junction had 8 bases not matched to a gene; V was cut back by 3 bases and J by 1 base. Per the germline V gene, CDR1 is DFQATT and CDR2 is SNEGSKA (reference sequence). CDR3: CSASLSGGVQETQYF. CDR3 nucleotides: TGCAGTGCTAGTCTCTCTGGGGGGGTCCAAGAGACCCAGTACTTC.

The gene calls are TRBV21-1 and TRBJ2-5; the table gives TRBD1 as D, unverified against the DNA. TRBV21-1 is given as a pseudogene. The CDR3 contains 16 residues. CDR3 in DNA: TGTGCCAGCAGCAAAGGGGACAGTACCCCACAAGAGACCCAGTACTTC. It is translated as CASSKGDSTPQETQYF.

The chain combines TRBV6-4 with TRBJ2-3; D might be TRBD1 (5 bases). Germline V gene lookup returns CDR1 MRHNA and CDR2 SNTAGT. The V gene lost 6 bases and the J gene lost 0 bases, with 13 bases spanning the gap. The CDR3 consists of 15 residues. In nucleotides, the CDR3 is TGTGCCAGCAGCCCAGCAGGGTCTAGCACAGATACGCAGTATTTT. It codes for CASSPAGSSTDTQYF.

The chain joins TRBV2 to TRBJ1-5; possibly TRBD1 for D (5 bases). The CDR3 is made up of 16 amino acids. Per the germline V gene, CDR1 is SNHLY and CDR2 is FYNNEI. V gave up 7 bases and J gave up 4 bases, with 20 bases separating them. The CDR3 nucleotides are TGTGCCAGCACTTCAACCGGCAGGGTGGGAAATCAGCCCCAGCATTTT. Its protein is CASTSTGRVGNQPQHF.

This clone is a singleton in its sample. V is TRBV11-3 and J is TRBJ2-7, with 8 positions matching TRBD1. CDR1 is SGHNT and CDR2 is YENEEA in the germline V gene. V was clipped by 5 bases and J by 6 bases; unmatched bases: 6. This CDR3 comprises 13 residues. In nucleotides, the CDR3 is TGTGCCAGCAGCGCCGACAGGGGTGGCGAGCAGTACTTC. Amino acids: CASSADRGGEQYF.

The chain is built from TRBV20-1 and TRBJ1-3; D is ambiguous. The CDR3 is 14 residues long. The germline V gene has CDR1 DFQATT and CDR2 SNEGSKA (reference sequence). V was pared by 3 bases and J by 0 bases, with 9 bases between. The CDR3 DNA follows: TGCAGTGCTAGTTACATCCACTCTGGAAACACCATATATTTT. Translation gives CSASYIHSGNTIYF.

J is TRBJ1-2 and V is TRBV28, with no clear D. The germline V and J ends were trimmed by 3 bases and 4 bases, with 6 bases remaining between them. CDR3 length equals 12 residues. The V gene's germline CDR1 is MDHEN and CDR2 SYDVKM. CDR3 sequence: CASSLGPYGYTF. The CDR3 DNA reads TGTGCCAGCAGTTTGGGCCCCTATGGCTACACCTTC.